This TCR beta chain came from a study of blood T cell repertoires in COVID-19. Turning to the study itself: The United States, Italy and Spain provided the acute and convalescent COVID-19 samples.

This CDR3 spans 12 amino acids. The V end lost 7 bases, the J end lost 5 bases, and 10 bases lay between the germline ends. CDR1 and CDR2 (germline): KGHDR, SFDVKD. Authors' methods: From reference gene primer amplification, estimates of nucleated cell counts were derived. Measured with immunoSEQ multiplex PCR; TCRdb has only the in-frame clones, and not every one. That table supplies the V and J calls and clone size; D and trimming were determined from the DNA. The data show over 120,000 clones, with about 85% seen just once and about 2.6% held by the top ten. The receptor was derived from a human donor with acute or convalescent COVID-19. The donor label of this sample is uncertain. The sample was peripheral blood. J is TRBJ1-2 and V is TRBV24-1; D gene unclear. CDR3 DNA: TGTGCCACCAGCGACAACAGTTATGGCTACACCTTC. Translated: CATSDNSYGYTF.